Sequencing of this TCR beta chain was carried out in a study of blood T cells in healthy people across ages. The V and J ends lost 2 bases and 5 bases respectively, with 11 bases between them. The germline V gene has CDR1 SEHNR and CDR2 FQNEAQ (reference sequence). The CDR3 extends over 14 amino acids. On this clonotype itself: What it binds is unknown.

Primers used in a second PCR of roughly 6 to 12 cycles were a sample-barcoded 5' primer and a J-beta primer mix. Every cDNA molecule bore a tag from a template-switch adaptor containing 12 random nucleotides. TCRdb passed the 5' RACE reads through MiXCR, listing each CDR3 protein once. The sample shows more than 1.4 million distinct CDR3 sequences, 42% of them seen only once. Whole-study results and caveats: Roughly linearly, TCR beta diversity per million T cells fell as age increased. TCR beta diversity tracked closely with naive T cell percentage.

The sample taken for sequencing was blood. The chain joins TRBV7-9 to TRBJ2-3, with D maybe TRBD2 (6 bases). The receptor's source is a woman younger than 35 in good health. The CDR3 protein is CASSLTMGGDTQYF. In DNA form, the CDR3 reads TGTGCCAGCAGCTTAACTATGGGGGGAGATACGCAGTATTTT.